This T cell receptor beta chain was captured in a study of tumor and adjacent non-tumor tissue in lung cancer. In the study overall: On average, productive TCRbeta reads reached about 4.17 million per sample. Study results and limitations: Compared with tumor, normal lung showed significantly lower TCR diversity. Normal lung showed higher cumulative top 100 clone frequency than tumor. Tumor TCR diversity, when higher, was linked to shorter survival.

A modified ARM-PCR protocol with three rounds of nested PCR amplified TCRbeta. A single record per CDR3 protein comes from TCRdb applying MiXCR to the multiplex PCR reads. Of some 100,000 distinct CDR3 sequences listed, roughly two thirds are singletons. No cell sorting was done before RNA was extracted from the tissue. More than 3 cm separated this lung sample from the edge of the tumor. This clonotype showed up many times. Its antigen is unidentified. Trimming removed 6 bases at V and 7 bases at J, with 16 bases between. Germline V CDR1 and CDR2: MNHNS, SASEGT. This CDR3 contains 14 residues. The specimen was distant non-tumor lung tissue. The chain employs TRBV6-1 and TRBJ2-1, with a possible D match to TRBD1 (6 bases). This receptor was obtained from a man in his thirties or forties with non-small cell lung cancer. CDR3 nucleotide sequence: TGTGCCAGCAGGACCACAGGGTGGGCAAATGAGCAGTTCTTC. Translating gives CASRTTGWANEQFF.